The T cell receptor (beta chain) under discussion was sequenced for a study of T cell responses to AZD1222 COVID-19 vaccine. Whole-study results and caveats: Breadth and depth of Spike-specific TCRs rose after two AZD1222 doses.

About this clone: The target antigen is unknown.

TCRdb's copy holds only in-frame clones and misses some; the assay was immunoSEQ multiplex PCR. The data contain 120,000 or so clones, about 92% of them singletons. The CDR3 is made up of 13 amino acids. Germline values: CDR1 ENHRY, CDR2 SYGVKD. With 6 bases clipped from V and 4 bases from J, the junction kept 3 bases outside the gene matches. The sequences come from peripheral blood, collected on day 0 of MenACWY control vaccination. This TCR was recovered from an adult in good health. The chain couples TRBV10-3 to TRBJ2-5; 9 nucleotides align to TRBD1. The chain's CDR3 is CAISYRGRETQYF. Here the CDR3 DNA reads TGTGCCATCAGCTACAGGGGGCGAGAGACCCAGTACTTC.